The sample holds one count of the clone carrying this T cell receptor beta chain. The antigen is undetermined. It was with a sample-barcoded 5' primer and a J-beta primer mix that a second PCR of about 7 to 12 cycles was run. TCRdb re-derived calls from the 5' RACE reads in MiXCR, one entry per CDR3 protein. The sample lists over 1,300,000 distinct CDR3 sequences, around 55% occurring once. Individuals who donated were healthy Caucasians from Russia aged roughly 6 to 90. This sample was included in a study of blood T cells in healthy people across ages. Study at large: Template-switching capture recovered about one barcoded beta molecule per two T cells. Study-wide points: Roughly linear age-related decline in beta diversity appeared, significant by age 40. Naive and antigen-experienced cells were not separated, limiting conclusive comparison.

The CDR3 sequence is 14 residues long. CDR1 is SGHRS and CDR2 is YFSETQ in the germline V gene. Trimming took off 1 base at V and 5 bases at J, with 11 bases between the two ends. Sequenced input: blood. This clonotype was sampled from a man between 18 and 29 years old in good health. The rearrangement joins TRBV5-1 to TRBJ2-3; the D gene could be TRBD1 or TRBD2 (5 bases each). The CDR3 bases are TGCGCCAGCAGCTTGTCCGGGACCGAAGATACGCAGTATTTT. It codes for CASSLSGTEDTQYF.